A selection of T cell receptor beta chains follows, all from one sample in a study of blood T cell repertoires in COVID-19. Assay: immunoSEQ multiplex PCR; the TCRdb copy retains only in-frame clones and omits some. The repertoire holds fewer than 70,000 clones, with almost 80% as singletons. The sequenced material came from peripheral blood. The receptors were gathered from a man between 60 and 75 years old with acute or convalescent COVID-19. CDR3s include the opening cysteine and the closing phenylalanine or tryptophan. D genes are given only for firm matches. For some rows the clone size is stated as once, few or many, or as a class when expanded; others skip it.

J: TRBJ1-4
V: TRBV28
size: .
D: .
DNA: TGTGCCAGCAATGATAGCGGCGCAGATGAAAAACTGTTTTTT
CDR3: CASNDSGADEKLFF

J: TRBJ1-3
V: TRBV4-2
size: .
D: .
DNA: TGTGCCAGCAGCGACACCTACTCTGGAAACACCATATATTTT
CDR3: CASSDTYSGNTIYF

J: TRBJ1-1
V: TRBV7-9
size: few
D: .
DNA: TGTGCCAGCAGCTTGGGGGGTGAAGCTTTCTTT
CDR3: CASSLGGEAFF

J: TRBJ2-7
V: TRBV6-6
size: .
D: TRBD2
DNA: TGTGCCAGCCGTGGGACTAGCAAGGGCGAGCAGTACTTC
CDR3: CASRGTSKGEQYF

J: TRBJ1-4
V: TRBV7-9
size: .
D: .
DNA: TGTGCCAGCAGCTCCGGGGGGGTGAATGAAAAACTGTTTTTT
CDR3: CASSSGGVNEKLFF

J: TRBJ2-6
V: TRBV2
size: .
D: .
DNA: TGTGCCAGCAACTACGGGGCCAACGTCCTGACTTTC
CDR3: CASNYGANVLTF

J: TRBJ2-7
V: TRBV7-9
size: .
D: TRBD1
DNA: TGTGCCAGCAGCGGACAGGGGAGTCAATACTACGAGCAGTACTTC
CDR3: CASSGQGSQYYEQYF

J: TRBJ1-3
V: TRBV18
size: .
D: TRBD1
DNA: TGTGCCAGCTCACCGTTTACAGGGGGATCTGGAAACACCATATATTTT
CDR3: CASSPFTGGSGNTIYF

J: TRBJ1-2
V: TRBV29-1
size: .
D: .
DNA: TGCAGCGTTGAGATGGCAGGGAACTATGGCTACACCTTC
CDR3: CSVEMAGNYGYTF

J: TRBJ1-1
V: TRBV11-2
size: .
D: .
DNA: TGTGCCAGCAGCTTTGAGCGGAACACTGAAGCTTTCTTT
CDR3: CASSFERNTEAFF

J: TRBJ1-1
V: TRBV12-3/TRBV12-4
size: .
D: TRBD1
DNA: TGTGCCAGCTGGGGACAGATCAACACTGAAGCTTTCTTT
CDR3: CASWGQINTEAFF

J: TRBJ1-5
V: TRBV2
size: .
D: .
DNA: TGTGCCAGCAGGGGCCTACAGGACCAGCCCCAGCATTTT
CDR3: CASRGLQDQPQHF

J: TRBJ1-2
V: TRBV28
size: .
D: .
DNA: TGTGCCAGCAGTTTAACCCCCTCCCAGGTACGAGTAGGCTACACCTTC
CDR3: CASSLTPSQVRVGYTF

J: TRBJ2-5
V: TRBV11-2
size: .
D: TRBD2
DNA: TGTGCCAGCAGCTCCTGGCAGGCTAGCGGGGGCCGAGAGACCCAGTACTTC
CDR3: CASSSWQASGGRETQYF

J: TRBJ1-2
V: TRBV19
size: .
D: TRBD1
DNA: TGTGCCAGTAGAGGGGACAGCCGTGGCTACACCTTC
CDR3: CASRGDSRGYTF

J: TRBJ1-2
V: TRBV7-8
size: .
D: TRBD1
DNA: TGTGCCAGCAGCTTGACCGGGACAGCGGCGTCCCATGGCTACACCTTC
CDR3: CASSLTGTAASHGYTF

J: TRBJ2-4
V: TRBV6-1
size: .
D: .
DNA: TGTGCCAGCAGTGAATTTGGAGGGACCAACATTCAGTACTTC
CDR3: CASSEFGGTNIQYF

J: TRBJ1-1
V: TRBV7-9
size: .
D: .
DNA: TGTGCCAGCTCCCGCTACGGGAACACTGAAGCTTTCTTT
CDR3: CASSRYGNTEAFF

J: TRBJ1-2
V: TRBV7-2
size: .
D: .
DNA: TGTGCCAGCAGCTTAAAAGAGGACAGCGTCTACACCTTC
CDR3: CASSLKEDSVYTF

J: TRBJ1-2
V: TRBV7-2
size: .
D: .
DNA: TGTGCCAGCAGCGGCCGGGGTGGGGTGGACACCTTC
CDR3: CASSGRGGVDTF

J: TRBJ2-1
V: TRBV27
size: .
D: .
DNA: TGTGCCAGCAGCTTAGGCGGGCCAAATGAGCAGTTCTTC
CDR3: CASSLGGPNEQFF

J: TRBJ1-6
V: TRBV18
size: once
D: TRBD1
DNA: TGTGCCAGCTCACCACCGTCGCAGGGGGATAATTCACCCCTCCACTTT
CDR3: CASSPPSQGDNSPLHF

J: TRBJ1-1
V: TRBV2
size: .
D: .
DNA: TGTGCCAGCAGGATTAGACAGATGAACACTGAAGCTTTCTTT
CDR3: CASRIRQMNTEAFF

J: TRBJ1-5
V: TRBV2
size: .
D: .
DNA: TGTGCCAGCACCTCGAGGTTCAATCAGCCCCAGCATTTT
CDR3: CASTSRFNQPQHF

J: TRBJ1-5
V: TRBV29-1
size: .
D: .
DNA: TGCAGCTTCGCCCGAGAAGGCAATCAGCCCCAGCATTTT
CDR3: CSFAREGNQPQHF

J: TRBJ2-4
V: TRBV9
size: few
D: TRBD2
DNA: TGTGCCAGCAGCATCGGACTAGCGGAAAACATTCAGTACTTC
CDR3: CASSIGLAENIQYF

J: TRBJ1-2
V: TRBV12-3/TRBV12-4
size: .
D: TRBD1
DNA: TGTGCCAGCAGTAGTGACAGGGGCGCCGGGTCCGCCTTC
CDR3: CASSSDRGAGSAF

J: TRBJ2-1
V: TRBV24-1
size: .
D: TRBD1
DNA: TGTGCCACCAGTGATTTAATGGGGACAGGACGTGAGCAGTTCTTC
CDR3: CATSDLMGTGREQFF

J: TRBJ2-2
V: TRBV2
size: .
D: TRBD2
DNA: TGTGCCAGCAGTGAACTAGCGGGGAGCACCGGGGAGCTGTTTTTT
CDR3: CASSELAGSTGELFF

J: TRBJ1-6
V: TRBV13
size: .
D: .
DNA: TGTGCCAGCAGCTACCATGACAGAGAATATAATTCACCCCTCCACTTT
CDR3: CASSYHDREYNSPLHF

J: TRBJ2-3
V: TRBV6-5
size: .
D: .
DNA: TGTGCCAGCAGTACTACGGGGGTGGAAGATACGCAGTATTTT
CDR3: CASSTTGVEDTQYF

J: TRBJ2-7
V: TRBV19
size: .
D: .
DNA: TGTGCCAGTAGTAAAACCAGCTCCTACGAGCAGTACTTC
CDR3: CASSKTSSYEQYF

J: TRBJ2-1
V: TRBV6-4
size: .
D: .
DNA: TGTGCCAGCCCGAATACCACAAATGAGCAGTTCTTC
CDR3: CASPNTTNEQFF

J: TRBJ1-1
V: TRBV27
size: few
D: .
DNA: TGTGCCAGCAGTTTCGGGATGAGTACTGAAGCTTTCTTT
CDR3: CASSFGMSTEAFF

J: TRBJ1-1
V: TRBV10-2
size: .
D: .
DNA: TGCGCCAGCAAGTCCGAATACTTGAACACTGAAGCTTTCTTT
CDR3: CASKSEYLNTEAFF

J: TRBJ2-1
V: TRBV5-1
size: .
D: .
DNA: TGCGCCAGCAGCTTGACGGGGACTGCAGCCTACAATGAGCAGTTCTTC
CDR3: CASSLTGTAAYNEQFF

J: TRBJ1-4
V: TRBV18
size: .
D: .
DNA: TGTGCCAGCTCACCTATTACAGGAAACAATGAAAAACTGTTTTTT
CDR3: CASSPITGNNEKLFF

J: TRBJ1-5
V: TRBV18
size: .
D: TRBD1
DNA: TGTGCCAGCTCACTTGACAGGGCTAGGAACAATCAGCCCCAGCATTTT
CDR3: CASSLDRARNNQPQHF

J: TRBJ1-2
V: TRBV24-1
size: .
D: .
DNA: TGTGCCACCAGTGATTGGGGCTTCCCGGGACAAAGGGACTATGGCTACACCTTC
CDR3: CATSDWGFPGQRDYGYTF

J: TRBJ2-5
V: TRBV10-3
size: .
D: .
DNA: TGTGCCACCTCACAAAACCCCGGGGGCCAAGAGACCCAGTACTTC
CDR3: CATSQNPGGQETQYF

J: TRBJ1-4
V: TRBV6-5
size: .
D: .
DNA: TGTGCCAGCAGCTCAGGGGCGACTAATGAAAAACTGTTTTTT
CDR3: CASSSGATNEKLFF

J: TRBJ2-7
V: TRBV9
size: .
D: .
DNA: TGTGCCAGCAGCGCCGCAGGGAAAGCCTACGAGCAGTACTTC
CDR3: CASSAAGKAYEQYF

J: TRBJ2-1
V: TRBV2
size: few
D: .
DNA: TGTGCCACCTCGAGGTCAGGGCTTTTTAACAATGAGCAGTTCTTC
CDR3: CATSRSGLFNNEQFF

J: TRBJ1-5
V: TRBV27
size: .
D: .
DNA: TGTGCCAGCAGCCCAAACAGGGTGGGGAATCAGCCCCAGCATTTT
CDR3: CASSPNRVGNQPQHF

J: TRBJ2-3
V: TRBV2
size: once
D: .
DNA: TGTGCCAGCAGTGAAACCAGGGGAGCAGATACGCAGTATTTT
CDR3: CASSETRGADTQYF

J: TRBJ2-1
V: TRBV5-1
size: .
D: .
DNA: TGCGCCAGCAGCTTCGGGTCCGTAATCTCCTACAATGAGCAGTTCTTC
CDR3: CASSFGSVISYNEQFF